The 28 T cell receptor beta chains below come from one sample, sequenced in a study of CD8 T cell repertoires and HIV-1 epitope variants. The table came from immunoSEQ multiplex PCR; TCRdb's copy has only in-frame clones and leaves some out. This table has tens of thousands of clones, approximately 70% appearing once. The sample was uncultured baseline CD8+ T cells from peripheral blood mononuclear cells (PBMCs). The receptors come from a male donor with HIV.

This clone was found once. This chain joins TRBV19 and TRBJ2-5; 10 bases are a match to TRBD2. Germline-derived CDR1 and CDR2 are LNHDA and SQIVND (reference sequence). The ends lost 10 bases at V and 5 bases at J; junction bases unmatched: 16. The CDR3 sequence is 16 residues long. The CDR3: CATQGGVAGGRETQYF. The CDR3 bases are TGTGCCACCCAAGGGGGCGTAGCGGGAGGTCGGGAGACCCAGTACTTC. Drawing the rest from reference TRBV19 and TRBJ2-5, the complete variable domain is DGGITQSPKYLFRKEGQNVTLSCEQNLNHDAMYWYRQDPGQGLRLIYYSQIVNDFQKGDIAEGYSVSREKKESFPLTVTSAQKNPTAFYLCATQGGVAGGRETQYFGPGTRLLVL.

The rearrangement joins TRBV2 to TRBJ2-3; TRBD2 matches at 9 bases. Trimming cost V 7 bases and J 5 bases; bases outside gene matches: 7. Germline CDR1 is SNHLY and CDR2 is FYNNEI. CDR3 length equals 14 residues. Here the CDR3 reads CASNAGGRKDTQYF. Here the CDR3 DNA reads TGTGCCAGCAACGCGGGAGGGAGGAAAGATACGCAGTATTTT.

The gene calls are TRBV27 and TRBJ1-2, with 7 bases that match TRBD1. The trim removed 6 bases at V and 13 bases at J, leaving 14 bases unmatched. Germline values: CDR1 MNHEY, CDR2 SMNVEV (reference sequence). The CDR3 runs 13 residues. The CDR3 DNA is TGTGCCAGCAGCTTAAACAGGGGAGGAAGGTGCACCTTC. Its protein is CASSLNRGGRCTF.

This chain connects TRBV9 to TRBJ2-5; D is unresolved. The germline CDR1 and CDR2 sequences are SGDLS and YYNGEE. The ends were cut back, 0 bases at V and 4 bases at J, with 7 bases in the middle. CDR3 size: 13 residues. CDR3 sequence reads: CASSVGPRETQYF. The CDR3 DNA reads TGTGCCAGCAGCGTAGGACCCCGAGAGACCCAGTACTTC.

The rearrangement uses TRBV6-1 and TRBJ2-2; 9 positions match TRBD1. Germline V gene sequence: CDR1 MNHNS, CDR2 SASEGT. After removal of 6 bases from V and 6 bases from J, the junction contained 8 bases not matched to a gene. The CDR3 contains 15 residues. The CDR3 bases are TGTGCCAGCAGCACAGGGGGCGCGAATGCCGGGGAGCTGTTTTTT. This translates into CASSTGGANAGELFF.

Comment on this clone: At one end the junction does not follow the germline gene, possibly because of a read error. This chain links TRBV6-1 with TRBJ2-7, with D possibly TRBD1 on 5 matching bases. CDR1 and CDR2 (germline): MNHNS, SASEGT. This CDR3 has 16 residues. The CDR3 bases are TGTGCCAGCAGTGAAGGCATAGGAAGGGGCGAGCCCAGAGTGGGCTTC. Protein product: CASSEGIGRGEPRVGF.

The chain uses TRBV7-6 and TRBJ2-7, with D perhaps matching TRBD1 (6 bases). CDR3 length: 15 residues. Germline V gene sequence: CDR1 SGHVS, CDR2 FNYEAQ. V was pared by 1 base and J by 3 bases, with 13 bases between. CDR3 sequence (DNA): TGTGCCAGCAGCTTAGAGGCCGGACAGTTCTACGAGCAGTACTTC. Protein: CASSLEAGQFYEQYF.

The V call is TRBV9, the J call TRBJ1-1; D uncertain. The CDR3 covers 13 residues. Trimming shortened V by 0 bases and J by 1 base, and 4 bases separated the two germline ends. Germline V lookup: CDR1 SGDLS, CDR2 YYNGEE. The CDR3: CASSVEGNTEAFF. In DNA form, the CDR3 reads TGTGCCAGCAGCGTAGAGGGGAACACTGAAGCTTTCTTT.

The CDR3 loop is CASSPGLQGGTDTQYF. In DNA, the CDR3 is TGTGCCAGCAGTCCCGGATTACAGGGGGGCACAGATACGCAGTATTTT. This sequence joins TRBV28 and TRBJ2-3, with 8 bases identical to TRBD1. The CDR3 totals 16 residues. CDR1 and CDR2 (germline): MDHEN, SYDVKM. V trimming: 5 bases; J trimming: 1 base; junction bases outside the gene matches: 8.

The rearrangement joins TRBV5-6 to TRBJ2-5, with 9 bases that match TRBD1. Germline-derived CDR1 and CDR2 are SGHDT and YYEEEE. The CDR3 has 15 residues. Unmatched junction bases numbered 4, after V lost 3 bases and J lost 1 base. The CDR3 reads CASSWPTGGQETQYF. The CDR3 coding sequence is TGTGCCAGCAGCTGGCCGACAGGGGGCCAAGAGACCCAGTACTTC.

The chain couples TRBV6-6 to TRBJ1-3; D is perhaps TRBD1 (6 bases). CDR3 size: 15 residues. The germline CDR1 and CDR2 sequences are MNHNY and SVGAGI (reference sequence). Trimming cost V 5 bases and J 1 base, with 12 bases left between them. The CDR3 here is CASSREQGSGNTIYF. The CDR3 DNA follows: TGTGCCAGCAGTCGAGAACAGGGTTCTGGAAACACCATATATTTT.

This clone was observed at least ten times. V usage is TRBV7-8 and J usage is TRBJ2-1, with 9 nucleotides matching TRBD2. V shed 1 base and J 6 bases; nucleotides not matched to a gene: 13. This CDR3 has 18 residues. Germline V gene lookup returns CDR1 SGHVS and CDR2 FQNEAQ. CDR3 residues: CASSLDGLEREDPNEQFF. DNA for the CDR3: TGTGCCAGCAGCTTAGACGGACTGGAGCGGGAGGATCCCAATGAGCAGTTCTTC.

The V and J genes are TRBV28 and TRBJ1-2; 7 bases map to TRBD1. CDR1 and CDR2 from the germline V gene are MDHEN and SYDVKM. The CDR3 runs 13 residues. V shed 2 bases and J 4 bases; nucleotides not matched to a gene: 1. Here the CDR3 reads CASSLGTAYGYTF. CDR3 DNA sequence: TGTGCCAGCAGTTTAGGGACAGCCTATGGCTACACCTTC.

The V call is TRBV14, the J call TRBJ2-3, with no clear D. CDR3 length: 13 residues. Germline assignment: CDR1 SGHDN and CDR2 FVKESK. The V end lost 5 bases, the J end lost 0 bases, and 6 bases lay between the germline ends. The CDR3 spells CASSALSTDTQYF. CDR3 DNA: TGTGCCAGCAGCGCGCTCAGCACAGATACGCAGTATTTT.

This chain links TRBV6-5 with TRBJ2-7; D possibly uses TRBD1 or TRBD2 (5 bases each). CDR3 length: 15 residues. V lost 3 bases to trimming and J lost 5 bases, with 17 bases between them. Germline lookup yields CDR1 MNHEY and CDR2 SVGAGI. This chain's CDR3 is CASSYMGPRNHEQYF. The CDR3 nucleotides are TGTGCCAGCAGTTATATGGGACCCCGGAACCACGAGCAGTACTTC.

The rearrangement links TRBV18 to TRBJ2-7, with D hard to call. Germline V gene data show CDR1 as KGHSH and CDR2 as LQKENI. The CDR3 spans 14 residues. V dropped 4 bases and J dropped 3 bases, with 13 bases sitting between them. For the CDR3, the DNA is TGTGCCAGCTCACACCTCCCGGACCACTACGAGCAGTACTTC. Translating it yields CASSHLPDHYEQYF.

This clone was seen more than once but under ten times. This same CDR3 is encoded by further DNA sequences in the sample. V gene TRBV7-3 combines with J gene TRBJ1-5; D gene uncertain. Germline CDR1 SGHTA, CDR2 FQGTGA. The CDR3 loop spans 13 amino acids. V was trimmed by 2 bases and J by 1 base, leaving 3 bases between them. CDR3 bases: TGTGCCAGCAGCTTATCCAGCAATCAGCCCCAGCATTTT. Translation gives CASSLSSNQPQHF. Full variable domain (remainder filled in from reference TRBV7-3 and TRBJ1-5): GAGVSQTPSNKVTEKGKYVELRCDPISGHTALYWYRQSLGQGPEFLIYFQGTGAADDSGLPNDRFFAVRPEGSVSTLKIQRTERGDSAVYLCASSLSSNQPQHFGDGTRLSIL.

This clone was observed once. Sequence at one end of the junction differs from germline and may be a read error. V usage is TRBV28 and J usage is TRBJ1-5; the match to TRBD1 covers 7 bases. CDR3 length equals 15 residues. The germline V gene has CDR1 MDHEN and CDR2 SYDVKM. CDR3: CAGSPPPTGSQPQHF. The CDR3 DNA sequence: TGTGCCGGCAGTCCTCCTCCGACAGGGAGCCAGCCCCAGCATTTT.

The chain is built from TRBV6-5 and TRBJ2-1; 9 bases match TRBD1. V trimming: 2 bases; J trimming: 9 bases; junction bases outside the gene matches: 2. Per germline, CDR1 MNHEY and CDR2 SVGAGI. The CDR3 extends over 13 amino acids. CDR3 in amino acids: CASSYRQGVEQFF. CDR3 in DNA: TGTGCCAGCAGTTACCGACAGGGGGTTGAGCAGTTCTTC.

The gene calls are TRBV5-1 and TRBJ2-1, with TRBD1 as a possible D gene (7 bases). The germline V gene encodes CDR1 SGHRS and CDR2 YFSETQ. The CDR3 consists of 13 residues. V shed 5 bases and J shed 9 bases, with 15 bases lying between them. CDR3 loop: CASRPPQGGEQFF. The CDR3 nucleotides read TGCGCCAGCAGGCCACCTCAGGGGGGTGAGCAGTTCTTC.

The chain combines TRBV5-1 with TRBJ2-7; 9 nucleotides agree with TRBD2. CDR1 and CDR2 from the germline V gene are SGHRS and YFSETQ. This CDR3 has 15 amino acids. Trimming at V came to 4 bases and at J to 0 bases, leaving 5 bases not matched to a gene. The CDR3 DNA sequence: TGCGCCAGCAGCCTCCTAGCGGGGAGCTCCTACGAGCAGTACTTC. Its translation: CASSLLAGSSYEQYF. Together with reference TRBV5-1 and TRBJ2-7, the CDR3 gives the full variable domain: KAGVTQTPRYLIKTRGQQVTLSCSPISGHRSVSWYQQTPGQGLQFLFEYFSETQRNKGNFPGRFSGRQFSNSRSEMNVSTLELGDSALYLCASSLLAGSSYEQYFGPGTRLTVT.

The chain is built from TRBV30 and TRBJ1-5; D may be TRBD1 (6 bases). This CDR3 is 15 amino acids long. Per germline, CDR1 GTSNPN and CDR2 SVGIG (reference sequence). V was pared by 0 bases and J by 5 bases, with 14 bases between. DNA of the CDR3: TGTGCCTGGAGTGTAGGGTCAGGGGATGATCAGCCCCAGCATTTT. Its protein is CAWSVGSGDDQPQHF.

This clone was counted a few times. The rearrangement joins TRBV9 to TRBJ2-7; 7 positions match TRBD2. The V gene's germline CDR1 is SGDLS and CDR2 YYNGEE. This CDR3 contains 15 residues. V gave up 0 bases and J gave up 3 bases; unmatched junction bases: 6. The CDR3 here is CASSVDLAANYEQYF. CDR3 nucleotides: TGTGCCAGCAGCGTAGATCTAGCGGCGAACTACGAGCAGTACTTC.

This clone was counted a few times. The chain uses TRBV7-6 and TRBJ2-1; no reliable D call. Germline assignment: CDR1 SGHVS and CDR2 FNYEAQ. CDR3 length equals 15 residues. V was pared by 3 bases and J by 0 bases, with 9 bases between. The CDR3 coding sequence is TGTGCCAGCAGCTTGGACCGGAGCTCCTACAATGAGCAGTTCTTC. Protein product: CASSLDRSSYNEQFF. Supplemented by reference TRBV7-6 and TRBJ2-1, the full variable domain reads GAGVSQSPRYKVTKRGQDVALRCDPISGHVSLYWYRQALGQGPEFLTYFNYEAQQDKSGLPNDRFSAERPEGSISTLTIQRTEQRDSAMYRCASSLDRSSYNEQFFGPGTRLTVL.

The chain combines TRBV6-6 with TRBJ1-5; a weak D match, TRBD1 (5 bases). This CDR3 spans 13 amino acids. Germline V gene lookup returns CDR1 MNHNY and CDR2 SVGAGI (reference sequence). The germline V and J ends were trimmed by 2 bases and 6 bases, with 8 bases remaining between them. The CDR3 region has the DNA TGTGCCAGCAGTTACGGGGGTCCTCAGCCCCAGCATTTT. This translates into CASSYGGPQPQHF.

The chain combines TRBV28 with TRBJ2-5; TRBD1 agrees at 10 bases. CDR3 length equals 14 residues. Germline loops: CDR1 MDHEN, CDR2 SYDVKM. Losses at the gene ends were 5 bases for V and 4 bases for J; bases not matched to a gene: 4. Here the CDR3 reads CASSRTGGGETQYF. Here the CDR3 DNA reads TGTGCCAGCAGTCGGACAGGGGGAGGAGAGACCCAGTACTTC.

This chain joins TRBV4-3 and TRBJ2-3; 13 bases line up with TRBD2. CDR3 length: 17 amino acids. Germline loops: CDR1 LGHNA, CDR2 YSLEER. V was clipped by 0 bases and J by 9 bases; unmatched bases: 9. The DNA for the CDR3 is TGCGCCAGCAGCCAAGACCCGGGACTAGCGGGGACCGGCACGCAGTATTTT. It yields the protein CASSQDPGLAGTGTQYF.

V and J are TRBV28 and TRBJ1-5; D is unclear. V lost 3 bases to trimming and J lost 0 bases, with 9 bases between them. This CDR3 spans 15 amino acids. CDR1 MDHEN and CDR2 SYDVKM come from the germline V gene. CDR3 loop: CASSFSRGSNQPQHF. DNA for the CDR3: TGTGCCAGCAGTTTCAGCCGGGGTAGCAATCAGCCCCAGCATTTT.